This is a list of T cell receptor beta chains from one sample in a study of blood T cells in healthy people across ages. TCRdb reprocessed the 5' RACE reads with MiXCR, giving one entry per CDR3 protein. The sample records roughly 1.5 million distinct CDR3 sequences, 40% to 45% being singletons. Sequencing was performed on blood. These TCRs come from a woman aged 18 to 35 in good health. The CDR3 runs from the conserved cysteine through the conserved F or W. Fields, in order: J gene, V gene, D gene, clone size, CDR3 DNA, CDR3 protein. D genes are given only for firm matches. Clone size is not always given. Where it is, it says once, few, many or a class for expanded clones.

>TRBJ2-7|TRBV27|.|many
TGTGCCAGCAGTTTTAGTTGGGGCGGCTACGAGCAGTACTTC
CASSFSWGGYEQYF
>TRBJ2-5|TRBV12-3/TRBV12-4|TRBD2|.
TGTGCCAGCAGTTCGGGACTAGCGGTCCAAGAGACCCAGTACTTC
CASSSGLAVQETQYF
>TRBJ2-7|TRBV20-1|.|few
TGCAGTGCTAGGCTGGTCGACAATGAGCAGTACTTC
CSARLVDNEQYF
>TRBJ2-5|TRBV5-1|TRBD2|.
TGCGCCAGCAGCTTCTTAGCGGGTTTGGAAGAGACCCAGTACTTC
CASSFLAGLEETQYF
>TRBJ1-5|TRBV12-3/TRBV12-4|TRBD1|few
TGTGCCAGCAGTTTGGAGGGGGCGAATCAGCCCCAGCATTTT
CASSLEGANQPQHF
>TRBJ2-3|TRBV29-1|TRBD2|few
TGCAGCGTTCGCCCACTAGCGGGGGGGCCAGATACGCAGTATTTT
CSVRPLAGGPDTQYF
>TRBJ2-7|TRBV11-2|.|once
TGTGCCAGCAGCTTAGGAGTAACGGAGACCTACGAGCAGTACTTC
CASSLGVTETYEQYF
>TRBJ1-2|TRBV2|.|.
TGTGCCAGCAGGGGGCGGATCAACTATGGCTACACCTTC
CASRGRINYGYTF
>TRBJ1-2|TRBV5-1|.|few
TGCGCCAGCAGCTTGGCCGGTGGACAGAACTATGGCTACACCTTC
CASSLAGGQNYGYTF
>TRBJ1-5|TRBV10-3|.|few
TGTGCCATCAGTGTGGGAAATCAGCCCCAGCATTTT
CAISVGNQPQHF
>TRBJ2-7|TRBV6-2/TRBV6-3|.|few
TGTGCCAGCAGTTACCCGGACGTCTACTCCACGTTATTCCACGAGCAGTACTTC
CASSYPDVYSTLFHEQYF
>TRBJ1-5|TRBV12-3/TRBV12-4|.|few
TGTGCCAGCAGTTTCGGGGAGGCGTTAGCCCAGCATTTT
CASSFGEALAQHF
>TRBJ2-2|TRBV6-1|TRBD1|few
TGTGCCAGCAAGGGGCTGGCTAACTCCAGGGGGCGCACCGGGGAGCTGTTTTTT
CASKGLANSRGRTGELFF
>TRBJ2-3|TRBV7-8|TRBD2|.
TGTGCCAGCAGCTTAACCCTAGCGGGAGCGGCAGATACGCAGTATTTT
CASSLTLAGAADTQYF
>TRBJ1-2|TRBV29-1|.|few
TGCAGCGTGGAGACGCGGGGCGGGTATGGCTACACCTTC
CSVETRGGYGYTF
>TRBJ1-1|TRBV4-3|TRBD1|.
TGCGCCAGCAGCTGGGACAGGGCCACCACTGAAGCTTTCTTT
CASSWDRATTEAFF
>TRBJ2-3|TRBV7-2|.|few
TGTGCCAGCAGCCTCCAATTTTTGGGGCCCTCTAGCACAGATACGCAGTATTTT
CASSLQFLGPSSTDTQYF
>TRBJ2-7|TRBV29-1|TRBD2|many
TGCAGCGCAGGACTAGCGGAAGAGCAGTACTTC
CSAGLAEEQYF
>TRBJ2-1|TRBV2|TRBD2|.
TGTGCCAGCAGAGGGCTAGCGGGGGGGTTCTACGATGAGCAGTTCTTC
CASRGLAGGFYDEQFF
>TRBJ2-5|TRBV2|TRBD2|.
TGTGCCAGCAGTGGACTAGCGGGGGGGCCAGAAGAGACCCAGTACTTC
CASSGLAGGPEETQYF
>TRBJ2-4|TRBV7-2|.|.
TGTGCCAGCAGCTTAGTAGGGGCTAGTAGTGGGGCGAACATTCAGTACTTC
CASSLVGASSGANIQYF
>TRBJ2-5|TRBV25-1|TRBD2|few
TGTGCCAGCAGTTCCGGGACTAGCGGTTGGGGGACCCAGTACTTC
CASSSGTSGWGTQYF
>TRBJ2-1|TRBV29-1|.|.
TGCAGCGTTGTAGCGCAAAGCTCCTACAATGAGCAGTTCTTC
CSVVAQSSYNEQFF
>TRBJ2-7|TRBV21-1|.|.
TGTGCCAGCAGGATGGACACCCTAGAGCAGTACTTC
CASRMDTLEQYF
>TRBJ2-4|TRBV12-3/TRBV12-4|.|.
TGTGCCAGCAGTTTTGGGGTCCAGGGCGAGTACTTC
CASSFGVQGEYF
>TRBJ2-5|TRBV18|TRBD1|.
TGTGCCAGCTCACCTGGACAGGTTAACAATGAGCAGTACTTC
CASSPGQVNNEQYF
>TRBJ2-3|TRBV4-1|.|few
TGCGCCAGCAGCCAAGCCTTCATGTCCACAGATACGCAGTATTTT
CASSQAFMSTDTQYF
>TRBJ2-1|TRBV18|TRBD1|.
TGTGCCAGCTCACCACGCCTGGGACAGGGGGCGGTGAATGAGCAGTTCTTC
CASSPRLGQGAVNEQFF
>TRBJ1-2|TRBV29-1|TRBD1|few
TGCAGCGTTTCTGGACAGGGGGCGTATGGCTACACCTTC
CSVSGQGAYGYTF
>TRBJ2-7|TRBV29-1|TRBD2|.
TGCAGCGTGAGGGGACTAGCGGGAGCAGGGGAGCAGTACTTC
CSVRGLAGAGEQYF
>TRBJ1-1|TRBV4-2|.|.
TGTGCCAGCAGCCAAACTAGGAGAAACACTGAAGCTTTCTTT
CASSQTRRNTEAFF
>TRBJ1-1|TRBV12-3/TRBV12-4|TRBD1|.
TGTGCCAGCACCAGGGGGCATGAAGCTTTCTTT
CASTRGHEAFF
>TRBJ2-7|TRBV7-9|.|few
TGTGCCAGCAGCCCCCCACCGCCTTCGAGCTCCTACGAGCAGTACTTC
CASSPPPPSSSYEQYF
>TRBJ2-3|TRBV6-2/TRBV6-3|.|few
TGTGCCAGCAGCACCGGGACATGGACCGATACGCAGTATTTT
CASSTGTWTDTQYF
>TRBJ2-1|TRBV12-3/TRBV12-4|TRBD2|few
TGTGCCAGCAGTGGACTAGCGGCCTACAATGACCAGTTCTTC
CASSGLAAYNDQFF
>TRBJ1-2|TRBV18|.|few
TGTGCCAGCTCACCACCGGTTGGGGTCGGCTACACCTTC
CASSPPVGVGYTF
>TRBJ2-2|TRBV7-8|TRBD1|.
TGTGCCAGCAGCTTGGGACAGTTTACCGGGGAGCTGTTTTTT
CASSLGQFTGELFF
>TRBJ2-7|TRBV18|.|few
TGTGCCAGCTCACCACAGGAAGGGTCAGGCTACGAGCAGTACTTC
CASSPQEGSGYEQYF
>TRBJ2-1|TRBV29-1|TRBD2|.
TGCAGCGTCCGGGGACTAGCGGAGATCAATGAGCAGTTCTTC
CSVRGLAEINEQFF
>TRBJ2-5|TRBV19|.|.
TGTGCCAGTAGTAGGACAAGGGCCCAAGAGACCCAGTACTTC
CASSRTRAQETQYF
>TRBJ1-4|TRBV14|.|.
TGTGCCAGCAGCATAAATAGGGCGGGGACGGAAAAACTGTTTTTT
CASSINRAGTEKLFF